Only a few counts were recorded for the clone carrying this T cell receptor (beta chain). Per germline, CDR1 LGHNA and CDR2 YNFKEQ. The CDR3 runs to 15 residues. The V end lost 0 bases, the J end lost 0 bases, and 5 bases lay between the germline ends. In the original workflow: Amplified reference gene primers provided the basis for estimating nucleated cell counts. Using immunoSEQ multiplex PCR, the repertoire was profiled, and TCRdb retains in-frame clones only, with some absent. V and J calls and clone size come straight from that table; D and trimming were deduced from the DNA. The sample lists around 65,000 clones; around 81% were seen once. The data are from a study of blood T cell repertoires in COVID-19. Study at large: Specimens from acute and convalescent COVID-19 originated in the United States, Italy and Spain.

The sample taken for sequencing was peripheral blood. The sequence was collected from a man between 65 and 85 years old with acute or convalescent COVID-19. The chain joins TRBV4-2 to TRBJ1-4; unclear D gene. The CDR3 DNA reads TGTGCCAGCAGCCAAGATCAGGCAACTAATGAAAAACTGTTTTTT. Protein: CASSQDQATNEKLFF.